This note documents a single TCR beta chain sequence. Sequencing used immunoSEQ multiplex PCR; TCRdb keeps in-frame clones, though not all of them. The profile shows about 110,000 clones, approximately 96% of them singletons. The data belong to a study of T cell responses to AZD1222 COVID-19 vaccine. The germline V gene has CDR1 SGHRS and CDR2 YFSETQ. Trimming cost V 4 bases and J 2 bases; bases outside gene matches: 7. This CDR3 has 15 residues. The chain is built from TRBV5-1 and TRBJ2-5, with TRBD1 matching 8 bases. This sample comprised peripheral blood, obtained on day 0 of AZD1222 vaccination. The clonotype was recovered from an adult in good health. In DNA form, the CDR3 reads TGCGCCAGCAGCCCGGAAGGACAGGGACAAGAGACCCAGTACTTC. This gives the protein CASSPEGQGQETQYF. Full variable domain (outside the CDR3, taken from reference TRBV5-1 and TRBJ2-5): KAGVTQTPRYLIKTRGQQVTLSCSPISGHRSVSWYQQTPGQGLQFLFEYFSETQRNKGNFPGRFSGRQFSNSRSEMNVSTLELGDSALYLCASSPEGQGQETQYFGPGTRLLVL.